This record looks at one T cell receptor (beta chain) sequence and its context. Its matching antigen is unknown. This CDR3 has 19 amino acids. The germline V gene encodes CDR1 SEHNR and CDR2 FQNEAQ (reference sequence). Trimming removed 6 bases from V and 5 bases from J; junction bases left unmatched: 22. The data derive from a study of vaccination effects on CD4 cells after COVID-19. General study findings and limits: Marked contraction was observed in infection-induced and vaccine-induced clones late after vaccination.

The protocol was immunoSEQ multiplex PCR, while the TCRdb copy is restricted to in-frame clones and leaves out a portion. The table includes around 46,000 clones, 55% to 75% detected once. After around ten days in culture, the CD4+ T cells were isolated. Half of the medium was exchanged for IL-2 medium on both days 3 and 7. This clonotype was obtained from a human donor who received a COVID-19 vaccine. V gene TRBV7-9 combines with J gene TRBJ2-1, with 7 positions matching TRBD2. The material sequenced was CD4+ T cells from PBMCs cultured without peptide, taken before COVID-19 vaccination. In nucleotides, the CDR3 is TGTGCCAGCAGTCTTTTAGCGCTAGGGGCTAGCGGATCCCACAATGAGCAGTTCTTC. The encoded protein is CASSLLALGASGSHNEQFF.